The entry below describes one TCR beta chain. What it binds is not known. CDR1 is SGDLS, CDR2 YYNGEE, per germline. The CDR3 is 15 residues long. Trimming removed 0 bases from V and 4 bases from J, with 12 bases in between. The data derive from a study of beta chain features in type 1 diabetes. Study at large: On cell yields, gender and age, patients and healthy donors were similar. Broader study findings: Shorter TCRB CDR3s, moderately but significantly so, were found in Type 1 diabetes patients in all four CD4+ subsets.

TCRB transcripts that were expressed got sequenced, as all of the isolated RNA had been reverse transcribed. Approximately 3.6 million reads was the average for naive, central memory and regulatory T cell samples. Data came from immunoSEQ multiplex PCR; TCRdb stores just in-frame clones and leaves some out. The table records fewer than 300,000 clones, around 20% of them present only once. The chain combines TRBV9 with TRBJ2-3, with D tentatively TRBD2 (5 bases). This clonotype was obtained from a woman aged 40 to 50 with type 1 diabetes. Sequenced: naive CD4+ T cells from blood. The CDR3, as DNA: TGTGCCAGCAGCGTAGAGCGGCCAGGAGCAGATACGCAGTATTTT. This sequence encodes CASSVERPGADTQYF. Variable domain in full (rest from reference TRBV9 and TRBJ2-3): DSGVTQTPKHLITATGQRVTLRCSPRSGDLSVYWYQQSLDQGLQFLIQYYNGEERAKGNILERFSAQQFPDLHSELNLSSLELGDSALYFCASSVERPGADTQYFGPGTRLTVL.